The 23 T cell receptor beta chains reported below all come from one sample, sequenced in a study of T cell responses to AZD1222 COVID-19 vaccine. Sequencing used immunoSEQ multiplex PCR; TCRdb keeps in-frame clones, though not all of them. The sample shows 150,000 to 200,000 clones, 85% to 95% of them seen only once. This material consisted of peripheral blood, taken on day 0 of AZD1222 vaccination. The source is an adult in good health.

CDR3 nucleotide sequence: TGTGCCAGCAGCGCCGACTGGAACGATTCACCCCTCCACTTT. It yields the protein CASSADWNDSPLHF. The chain is built from TRBV6-4 and TRBJ1-6, with D unclear. V lost 6 bases and J 8 bases, leaving 14 bases between the germline ends. CDR3 length equals 14 residues. Germline V gene data show CDR1 as MRHNA and CDR2 as SNTAGT.

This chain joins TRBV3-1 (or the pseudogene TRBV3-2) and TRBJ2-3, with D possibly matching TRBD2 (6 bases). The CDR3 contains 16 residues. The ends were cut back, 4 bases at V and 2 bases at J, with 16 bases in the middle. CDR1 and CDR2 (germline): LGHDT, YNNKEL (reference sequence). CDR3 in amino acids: CASSRRRGTTTDTQYF. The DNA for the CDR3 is TGTGCCAGCAGCCGGAGGCGGGGAACCACCACAGATACGCAGTATTTT.

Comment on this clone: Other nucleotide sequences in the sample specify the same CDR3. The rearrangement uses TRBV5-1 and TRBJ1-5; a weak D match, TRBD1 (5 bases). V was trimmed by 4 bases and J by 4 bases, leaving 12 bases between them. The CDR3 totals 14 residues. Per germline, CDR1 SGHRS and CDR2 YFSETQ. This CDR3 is CASSLSGGNQPQHF. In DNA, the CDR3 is TGCGCCAGCAGCCTCTCGGGGGGGAATCAGCCCCAGCATTTT.

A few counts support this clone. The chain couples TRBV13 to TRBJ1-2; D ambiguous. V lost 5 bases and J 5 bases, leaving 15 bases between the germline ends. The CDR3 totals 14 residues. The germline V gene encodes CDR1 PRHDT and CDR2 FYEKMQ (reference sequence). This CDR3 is CASSPVGRGYGYTF. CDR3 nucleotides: TGTGCCAGCAGCCCAGTTGGGCGTGGGTATGGCTACACCTTC.

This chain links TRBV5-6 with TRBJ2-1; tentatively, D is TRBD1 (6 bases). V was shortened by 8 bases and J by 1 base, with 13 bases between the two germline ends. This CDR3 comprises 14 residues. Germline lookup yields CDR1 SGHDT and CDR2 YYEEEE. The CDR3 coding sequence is TGTGCCAGGATTATCAGGGGTTCCTACAATGAGCAGTTCTTC. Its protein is CARIIRGSYNEQFF. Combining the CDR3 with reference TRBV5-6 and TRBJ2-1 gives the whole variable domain DAGVTQSPTHLIKTRGQQVTLRCSPKSGHDTVSWYQQALGQGPQFIFQYYEEEERQRGNFPDRFSGHQFPNYSSELNVNALLLGDSALYLCARIIRGSYNEQFFGPGTRLTVL.

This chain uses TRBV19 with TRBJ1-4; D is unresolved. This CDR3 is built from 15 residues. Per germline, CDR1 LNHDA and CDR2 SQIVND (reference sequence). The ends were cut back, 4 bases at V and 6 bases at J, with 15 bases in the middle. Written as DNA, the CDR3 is TGTGCCAGTAGTAGAAGGTTTTCCGGCGATGAAAAACTGTTTTTT. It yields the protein CASSRRFSGDEKLFF.

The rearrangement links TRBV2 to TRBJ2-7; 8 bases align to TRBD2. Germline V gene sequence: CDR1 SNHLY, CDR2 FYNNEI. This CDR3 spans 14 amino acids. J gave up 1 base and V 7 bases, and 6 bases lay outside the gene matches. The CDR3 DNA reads TGTGCCAGCACCCGTGCGGGGGGATCCTACGAGCAGTACTTC. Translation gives CASTRAGGSYEQYF. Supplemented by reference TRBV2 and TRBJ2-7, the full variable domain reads EPEVTQTPSHQVTQMGQEVILRCVPISNHLYFYWYRQILGQKVEFLVSFYNNEISEKSEIFDDQFSVERPDGSNFTLKIRSTKLEDSAMYFCASTRAGGSYEQYFGPGTRLTVT.

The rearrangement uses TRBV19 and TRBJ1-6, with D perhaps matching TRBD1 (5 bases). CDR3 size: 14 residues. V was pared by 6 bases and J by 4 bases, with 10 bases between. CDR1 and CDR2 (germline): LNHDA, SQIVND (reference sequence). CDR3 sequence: CASRAGLYNSPLHF. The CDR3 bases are TGTGCCAGTAGGGCGGGACTATATAATTCACCCCTCCACTTT. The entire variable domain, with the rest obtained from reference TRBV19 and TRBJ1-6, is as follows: DGGITQSPKYLFRKEGQNVTLSCEQNLNHDAMYWYRQDPGQGLRLIYYSQIVNDFQKGDIAEGYSVSREKKESFPLTVTSAQKNPTAFYLCASRAGLYNSPLHFGNGTRLTVT.

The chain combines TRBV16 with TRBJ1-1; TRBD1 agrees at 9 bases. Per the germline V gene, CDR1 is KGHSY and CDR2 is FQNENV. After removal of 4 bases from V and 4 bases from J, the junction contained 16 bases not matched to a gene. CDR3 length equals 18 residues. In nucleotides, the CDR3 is TGTGCCAGCAGCCGGAGAAGCCGGGACAGGGTTAGATTCACTGAAGCTTTCTTT. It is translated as CASSRRSRDRVRFTEAFF.

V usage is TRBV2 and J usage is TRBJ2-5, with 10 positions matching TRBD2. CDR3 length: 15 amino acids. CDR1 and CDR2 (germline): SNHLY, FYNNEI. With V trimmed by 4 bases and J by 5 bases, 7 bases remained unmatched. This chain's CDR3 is CASSGLAGPTETQYF. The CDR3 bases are TGTGCCAGCAGTGGACTAGCGGGCCCAACGGAGACCCAGTACTTC.

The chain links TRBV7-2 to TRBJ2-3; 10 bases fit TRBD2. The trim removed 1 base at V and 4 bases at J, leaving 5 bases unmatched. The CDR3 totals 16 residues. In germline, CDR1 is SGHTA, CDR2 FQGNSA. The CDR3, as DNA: TGTGCCAGCAGCTTAGTTGCTAGCGGGGGTGCAGATACGCAGTATTTT. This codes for CASSLVASGGADTQYF.

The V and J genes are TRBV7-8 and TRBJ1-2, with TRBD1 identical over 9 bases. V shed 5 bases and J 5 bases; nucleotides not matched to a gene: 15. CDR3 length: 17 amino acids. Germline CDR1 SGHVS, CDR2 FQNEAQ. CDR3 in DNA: TGTGCCAGCAGCGCCCAACCCTCGGGGACAGGGCCGTATGGCTACACCTTC. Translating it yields CASSAQPSGTGPYGYTF.

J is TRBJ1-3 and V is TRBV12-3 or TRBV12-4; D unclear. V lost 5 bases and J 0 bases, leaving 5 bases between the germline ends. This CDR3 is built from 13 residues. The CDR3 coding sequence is TGTGCCAGCAGTCCACACTCTGGAAACACCATATATTTT. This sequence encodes CASSPHSGNTIYF.

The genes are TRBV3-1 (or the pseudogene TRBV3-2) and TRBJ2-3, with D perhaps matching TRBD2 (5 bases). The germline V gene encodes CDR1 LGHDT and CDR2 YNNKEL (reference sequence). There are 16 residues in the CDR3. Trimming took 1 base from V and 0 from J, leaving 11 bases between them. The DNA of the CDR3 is TGTGCCAGCAGCCAAGTCTCGGGAATAAGCACAGATACGCAGTATTTT. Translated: CASSQVSGISTDTQYF.

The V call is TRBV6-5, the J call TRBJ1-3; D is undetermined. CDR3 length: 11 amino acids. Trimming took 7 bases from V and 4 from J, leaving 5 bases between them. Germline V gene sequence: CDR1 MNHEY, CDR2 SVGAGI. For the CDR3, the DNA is TGTGCCAGCACCGCAGGAAACACCATATATTTT. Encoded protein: CASTAGNTIYF.

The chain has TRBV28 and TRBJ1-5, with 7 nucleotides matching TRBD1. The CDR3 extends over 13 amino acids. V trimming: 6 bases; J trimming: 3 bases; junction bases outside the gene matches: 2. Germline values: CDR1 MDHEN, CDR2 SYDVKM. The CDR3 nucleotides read TGTGCCAGCAGGACAGGGAACAATCAGCCCCAGCATTTT. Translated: CASRTGNNQPQHF.

CDR3 sequence (DNA): TGTGCCAGCAGCCAAGGAGGGGGAAATCAGCCCCAGCATTTT. This sequence encodes CASSQGGGNQPQHF. The chain recombines TRBV7-8 with TRBJ1-5; possible D gene TRBD1, 6 bases. This CDR3 comprises 14 residues. Trimming stripped 5 bases from V and 4 bases from J, with 12 bases between. In germline, CDR1 is SGHVS, CDR2 FQNEAQ.

The CDR3 coding sequence is TGTGCCTCCCAAAACGGACAGGGCTGGGATCAGCCCCAGCATTTT. Residues: CASQNGQGWDQPQHF. The chain combines TRBV10-3 with TRBJ1-5; TRBD1 agrees at 8 bases. This CDR3 spans 15 amino acids. Germline trimming cut 11 bases from V and 5 bases from J; bases unmatched to any gene: 14. Germline assignment: CDR1 ENHRY and CDR2 SYGVKD.

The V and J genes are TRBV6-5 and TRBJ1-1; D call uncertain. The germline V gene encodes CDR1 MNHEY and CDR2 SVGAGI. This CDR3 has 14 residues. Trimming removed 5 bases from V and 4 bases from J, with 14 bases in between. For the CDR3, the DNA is TGTGCCAGCAGTACTAGACTTAGACCCACTGAAGCTTTCTTT. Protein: CASSTRLRPTEAFF.

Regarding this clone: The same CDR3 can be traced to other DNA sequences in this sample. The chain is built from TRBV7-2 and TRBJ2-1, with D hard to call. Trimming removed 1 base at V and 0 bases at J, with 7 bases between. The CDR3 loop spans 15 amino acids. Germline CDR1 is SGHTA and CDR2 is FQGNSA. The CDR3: CASSLEVSSYNEQFF. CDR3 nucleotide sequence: TGTGCCAGCAGCTTAGAAGTCAGCTCCTACAATGAGCAGTTCTTC.

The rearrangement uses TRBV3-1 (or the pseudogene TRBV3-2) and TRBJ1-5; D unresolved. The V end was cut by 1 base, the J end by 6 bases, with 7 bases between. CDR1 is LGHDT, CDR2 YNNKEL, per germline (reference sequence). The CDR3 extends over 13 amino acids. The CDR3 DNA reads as TGTGCCAGCAGCCAAGGGGTCGGTCAGCCCCAGCATTTT. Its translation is CASSQGVGQPQHF.

The CDR3 DNA sequence: TGTGCCAGCAGCCAAGATGGCTTTAGCAATTCACCCCTCCACTTT. This encodes CASSQDGFSNSPLHF. The chain employs TRBV4-2 and TRBJ1-6; D is undetermined. Germline-derived CDR1 and CDR2 are LGHNA and YNFKEQ. V lost 0 bases, J lost 7 bases, and 10 bases lay in between. This CDR3 has 15 residues.

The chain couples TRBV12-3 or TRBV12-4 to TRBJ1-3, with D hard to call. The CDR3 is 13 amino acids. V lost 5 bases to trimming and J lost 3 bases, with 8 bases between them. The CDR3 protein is CASSGLLGNTIYF. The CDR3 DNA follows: TGTGCCAGCAGTGGGTTACTTGGAAACACCATATATTTT.